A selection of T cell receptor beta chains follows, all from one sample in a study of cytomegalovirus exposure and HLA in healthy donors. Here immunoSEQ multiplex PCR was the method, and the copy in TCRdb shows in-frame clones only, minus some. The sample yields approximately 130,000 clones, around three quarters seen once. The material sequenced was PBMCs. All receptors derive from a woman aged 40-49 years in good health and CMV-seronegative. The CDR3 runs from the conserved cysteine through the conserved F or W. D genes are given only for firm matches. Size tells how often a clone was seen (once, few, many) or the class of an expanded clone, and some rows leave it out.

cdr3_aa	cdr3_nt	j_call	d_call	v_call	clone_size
CASSLGPDRGRDGYTF	TGTGCCAGCAGCTTAGGACCGGACAGGGGGCGAGATGGCTACACCTTC	TRBJ1-2	TRBD1	TRBV7-9	.
CASMVTRFTGELFF	TGTGCCAGCATGGTGACGCGGTTTACCGGGGAGCTGTTTTTT	TRBJ2-2	.	TRBV27	.
CSVTTTGGRGNTIYF	TGCAGCGTCACTACGACAGGGGGTCGAGGAAACACCATATATTTT	TRBJ1-3	TRBD1	TRBV29-1	.
CASSTHRGGSDTQYF	TGTGCCAGTAGTACCCACAGGGGCGGGTCAGATACGCAGTATTTT	TRBJ2-3	TRBD1	TRBV19	few
CASSFVGGEQYF	TGCGCCAGCAGCTTTGTGGGGGGGGAGCAGTACTTC	TRBJ2-7	TRBD2	TRBV5-1	.
CASSPYGGGGQRGEQYF	TGTGCCAGCAGCCCTTATGGCGGGGGTGGTCAACGTGGGGAGCAGTACTTC	TRBJ2-7	TRBD2	TRBV11-2	.
CASGTARNSPLHF	TGTGCTAGCGGGACAGCTAGAAATTCACCCCTCCACTTT	TRBJ1-6	TRBD1	TRBV7-7	.
CSVGTGISWEQYF	TGCAGCGTTGGAACAGGGATCAGTTGGGAGCAGTACTTC	TRBJ2-7	.	TRBV29-1	.
CSSSSEEPGAPHPSYEQYF	TGTTCCAGCAGCTCAGAAGAACCTGGGGCCCCCCATCCCTCCTACGAGCAGTACTTC	TRBJ2-7	.	TRBV7-9	.
CASSSTGADTYEQYF	TGTGCCAGCAGTTCAACAGGGGCCGATACCTACGAGCAGTACTTC	TRBJ2-7	TRBD1	TRBV27	.
CASSSRAGVEYEQYF	TGTGCCAGCAGCTCCAGAGCGGGAGTTGAGTACGAGCAGTACTTC	TRBJ2-7	TRBD2	TRBV7-2	.
CASSPEIRETQYF	TGTGCCAGCTCACCAGAGATTCGGGAGACCCAGTACTTC	TRBJ2-5	.	TRBV18	.
CASSIFSGANGLTF	TGTGCCAGCAGCATATTCTCTGGGGCCAACGGCCTGACTTTC	TRBJ2-6	.	TRBV27	once
CASTYSTGQGFGSPLHF	TGTGCCAGCACCTACAGTACGGGACAGGGGTTTGGTTCACCCCTCCACTTT	TRBJ1-6	TRBD1	TRBV27	.
CASSEGFTGELFF	TGCGCCAGCAGTGAGGGTTTCACCGGGGAGCTGTTTTTT	TRBJ2-2	.	TRBV5-1	.
CASSVVASSYEQYF	TGTGCCAGCAGCGTAGTAGCGTCCTCCTACGAGCAGTACTTC	TRBJ2-7	.	TRBV9	.